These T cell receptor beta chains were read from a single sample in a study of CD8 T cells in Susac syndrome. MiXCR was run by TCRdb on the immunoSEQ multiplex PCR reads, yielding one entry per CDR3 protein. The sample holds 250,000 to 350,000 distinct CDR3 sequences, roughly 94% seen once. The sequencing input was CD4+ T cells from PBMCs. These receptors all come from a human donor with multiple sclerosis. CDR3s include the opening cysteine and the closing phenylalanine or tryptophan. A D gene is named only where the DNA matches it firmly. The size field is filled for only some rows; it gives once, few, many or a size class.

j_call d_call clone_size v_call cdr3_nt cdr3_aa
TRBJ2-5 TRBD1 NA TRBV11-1 TGTGCCAGCAGGGGGGGACAGGAGTACCAAGAGACCCAGTACTTC CASRGGQEYQETQYF
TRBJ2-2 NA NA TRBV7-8 TGTGCCAGCAGCTTACGCCCCGGTCAAAGATCGGGGGAGCTGTTTTTT CASSLRPGQRSGELFF
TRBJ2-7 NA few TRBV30 TGTGCCTGGAGTCAAAGGGCAGACTACGAGCAGTACTTC CAWSQRADYEQYF
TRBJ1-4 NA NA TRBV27 TGTGCCAGCAGTCGGGGGACGGTTAATGAAAAACTGTTTTTT CASSRGTVNEKLFF
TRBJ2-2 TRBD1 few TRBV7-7 TGTGCTAGCAGCCCCGGGACAGGGGGCACCGGGGAGCTGTTTTTT CASSPGTGGTGELFF
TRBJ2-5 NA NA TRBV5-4 TGTGCCAGCAGATCCGGGCCCGAGGCGGAGACCCAGTACTTC CASRSGPEAETQYF
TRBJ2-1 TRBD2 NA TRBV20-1 TGCAGTGCTACGCCGGGACTAGGAAGTCGTGAGCAGTTCTTC CSATPGLGSREQFF
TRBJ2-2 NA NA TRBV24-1 TGTGCCACCAGTGATGGGGTCCCGAACACCGGGGAGCTGTTTTTT CATSDGVPNTGELFF
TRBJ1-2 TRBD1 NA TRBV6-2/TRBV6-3 TGTGCCAGCAGAGACACAACAGACAGGGAGAACTATGGCTACACCTTC CASRDTTDRENYGYTF
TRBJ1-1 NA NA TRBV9 TGTGCCAGCAGCATCGACCCCGTGGGCACTGAAGCTTTCTTT CASSIDPVGTEAFF
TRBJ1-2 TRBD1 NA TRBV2 TGTGCCAGCAGTGAAGGGGGGACAGGATATGGCTACACCTTC CASSEGGTGYGYTF
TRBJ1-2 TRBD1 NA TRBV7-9 TGTGCCAGCAGCTTAACAGGGGTGGGCTATGGCTACACCTTC CASSLTGVGYGYTF
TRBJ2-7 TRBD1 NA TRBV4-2 TGTGCCAGCAGCCACACGGGACAGTATAGTCACGAGCAGTACTTC CASSHTGQYSHEQYF
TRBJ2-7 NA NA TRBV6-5 TGTGCCAGCAGTTACTCCAGGGGACCCTACGAGCAGTACTTC CASSYSRGPYEQYF
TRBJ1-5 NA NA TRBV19 TGTGCCAGTAGCGGAACACAGGCGATGAGGAGCAATCAGCCCCAGCATTTT CASSGTQAMRSNQPQHF
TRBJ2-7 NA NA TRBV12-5 TGTGCTAGTGGTTCCCGTTGGCGCGGGTCGCCTGGCGAGCAGTACTTC CASGSRWRGSPGEQYF
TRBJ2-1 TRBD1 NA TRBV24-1 TGTGCCACCAGTGGTGACAGGGGGCTCGACAATGAGCAGTTCTTC CATSGDRGLDNEQFF
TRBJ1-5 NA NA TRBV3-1 TGTGCCAGCAGCCAAGGGCAACGCAATCAGCCCCAGCATTTT CASSQGQRNQPQHF
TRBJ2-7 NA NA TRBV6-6 TGTGCCAGCAGAAAGGAGGTAGCAACAGCCTACGAGCAGTACTTC CASRKEVATAYEQYF
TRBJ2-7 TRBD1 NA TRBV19 TGTGCCAGTAGTTCCACCGGGACAGTTTTCCACGAGCAGTACTTC CASSSTGTVFHEQYF
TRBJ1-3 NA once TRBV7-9 TGTGCCAGCAGCTCCTATATGGACGGACGCTCTGGAAACACCATATATTTT CASSSYMDGRSGNTIYF
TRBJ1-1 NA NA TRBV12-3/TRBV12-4 TGTGCCAGCAGGTTAAGGGAGGGGTCCGGTGAAGCTTTCTTT CASRLREGSGEAFF
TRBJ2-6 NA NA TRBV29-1 TGCAGCGTAACCATGAGCGGGGCCAACGTCCTGACTTTC CSVTMSGANVLTF
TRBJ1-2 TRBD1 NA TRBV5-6 TGTGCCAGCATCCGGACAGGCCTACGGGCATATGGCTACACCTTC CASIRTGLRAYGYTF
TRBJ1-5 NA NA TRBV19 TGTGCCAGTAGTATAGATCGGGAGAGGAATCAGCCCCAGCATTTT CASSIDRERNQPQHF
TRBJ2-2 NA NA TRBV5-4 TGTGCCAGCAGCTTGGCGGGCCAGACCGGGGAGCTGTTTTTT CASSLAGQTGELFF
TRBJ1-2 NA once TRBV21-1 TGTGCCAGCAGCAAAGAGGGACTGGAGGATGGCTACACCTTC CASSKEGLEDGYTF
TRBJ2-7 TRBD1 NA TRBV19 TGTGCCAGTAGTACCCAGGGGGCGGTTTACGAGCAGTACTTC CASSTQGAVYEQYF
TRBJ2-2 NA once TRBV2 TGTGCCAGCAGTGGACGTGGGACTCACCTGACCGGGGAGCTGTTTTTT CASSGRGTHLTGELFF
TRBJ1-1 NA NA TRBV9 TGTGCCAGCGGGTTTCAGCCGAACACTGAAGCTTTCTTT CASGFQPNTEAFF
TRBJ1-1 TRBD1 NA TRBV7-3 TGTGCCAGCAGCCCAGACCCGACAGGGATCACTGAAGCTTTCTTT CASSPDPTGITEAFF
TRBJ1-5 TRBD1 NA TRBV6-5 TGTGCCAGCAGCCCAGACAGGGGGCTTCAGCCCCAGCATTTT CASSPDRGLQPQHF
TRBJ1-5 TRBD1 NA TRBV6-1 TGTGCCAGCAGTGAAAGCCTGGGGACAGACAATCAGCCCCAGCATTTT CASSESLGTDNQPQHF
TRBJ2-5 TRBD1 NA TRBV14 TGTGCCAGCAGCTTACAGGGGCCCCCGTGGACCCAGTACTTC CASSLQGPPWTQYF
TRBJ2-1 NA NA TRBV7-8 TGTGCCAGCAGCTTAGGGGCAGGGCTGGAGCAGTTCTTC CASSLGAGLEQFF
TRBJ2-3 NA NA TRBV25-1 TGTGCCAGCAGTGATCCAAATAGAGATACGCAGTATTTT CASSDPNRDTQYF
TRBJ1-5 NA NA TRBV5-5 TGTGCCAGCAGCTCCGATGGAGGGTCGCATCAGCCCCAGCATTTT CASSSDGGSHQPQHF
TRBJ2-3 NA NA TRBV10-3 TGTGCCATCAGTGAGGCTACAGATACGCAGTATTTT CAISEATDTQYF
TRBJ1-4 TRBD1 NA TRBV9 TGTGCCAGCAGCAATAATCCAGGGGGACGGCTCGAAAAACTGTTTTTT CASSNNPGGRLEKLFF
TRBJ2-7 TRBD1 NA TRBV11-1 TGTGCCAGCAGCTCCTTATGGACAGGGGCCACCTTCTACGAGCAGTACTTC CASSSLWTGATFYEQYF
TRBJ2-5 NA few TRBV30 TGTGCCTGGAGTGTAATCCGGCCCCGAGAGACCCAGTACTTC CAWSVIRPRETQYF
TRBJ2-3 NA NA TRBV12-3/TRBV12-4 TGTGCCAGCAGTTTAGGGGCGGGTATCACAGATACGCAGTATTTT CASSLGAGITDTQYF
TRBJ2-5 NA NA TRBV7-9 TGTGCCAGCAGCTTCCGCCGGGACCGAGAGACCCAGTACTTC CASSFRRDRETQYF
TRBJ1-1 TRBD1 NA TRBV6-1 TGTGCCAGCAGTCGGACAGGGGAAGGGGCGAACACTGAAGCTTTCTTT CASSRTGEGANTEAFF
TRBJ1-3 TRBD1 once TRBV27 TGTGCCAGCAGTTTGACAGGGACTTACTCTGGAAACACCATATATTTT CASSLTGTYSGNTIYF
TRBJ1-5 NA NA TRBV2 TGTGCCAGCCAGGATAGCAATCAGCCCCAGCATTTT CASQDSNQPQHF
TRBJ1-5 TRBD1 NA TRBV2 TGTGCCAGCAGTGAACAGGGACAGTATCAGCCCCAGCATTTT CASSEQGQYQPQHF
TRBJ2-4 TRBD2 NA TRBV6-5 TGTGCCAGCAGTTACGCCGGGACTAGTAGAAACATTCAGTACTTC CASSYAGTSRNIQYF
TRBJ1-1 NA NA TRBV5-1 TGCGCCAGCACCACCCTGGGGGCGGGAACTGAAGCTTTCTTT CASTTLGAGTEAFF
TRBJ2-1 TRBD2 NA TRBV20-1 TGCAGTGCCTCGGCACTAGCGGGAGTGAACAATGAGCAGTTCTTC CSASALAGVNNEQFF
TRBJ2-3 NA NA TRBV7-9 TGTGCCAGTGCCGGGCCCGGCACAGATACGCAGTATTTT CASAGPGTDTQYF
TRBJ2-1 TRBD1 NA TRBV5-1 TGTGCCAGCAGCTTAGGTTCAGGGGGCAGTTACAATGAGCAGTTCTTC CASSLGSGGSYNEQFF
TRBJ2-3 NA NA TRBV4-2 TGTGCCAGCAGCCAAGAGAGTCGGGGACGGTGGGCGCAGTATTTT CASSQESRGRWAQYF
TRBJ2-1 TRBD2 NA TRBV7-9 TGTGCCAGCGCCAAGACTAGCGAAACTCTTGAGCAGTTCTTC CASAKTSETLEQFF
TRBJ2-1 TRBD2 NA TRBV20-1 TGCAGTGCTAGTTTGGGAGGGCGTTGGGGTGAGCAGTTCTTC CSASLGGRWGEQFF
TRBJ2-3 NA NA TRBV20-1 TGCAGTGCTACCCCCTTGCGGGGGCCCTACACAGATACGCAGTATTTT CSATPLRGPYTDTQYF
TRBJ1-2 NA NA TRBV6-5 TGTGCCAGCAGTTACTCGCACGGAGTCTATGGCTACACCTTC CASSYSHGVYGYTF